Listed below are T cell receptor beta chains from one sample, sequenced in a study of blood T cell repertoires in COVID-19. Profiled with immunoSEQ multiplex PCR; TCRdb holds only in-frame clones, not every one. Of 490,000 or so clones listed, around 85% are singletons. Material: PBMCs or T cells enriched from blood (not recorded which). These receptors originate from a woman aged 55-70 years who had recovered from COVID-19. The CDR3 runs from the conserved cysteine through the conserved F or W. D genes are given only for firm matches. Not all rows give a size; the values are once, few, many and, for expanded clones, a class.

>TRBJ1-1|TRBV7-2|.|.
TGTGCCAGCAGCCCAGGCAGGGTAAACACTGAAGCTTTCTTT
CASSPGRVNTEAFF
>TRBJ2-5|TRBV11-2|.|TRBD1
TGTGCCAGCAGCCCGGGACAGGGGGCACGTGAGACCCAGTACTTC
CASSPGQGARETQYF
>TRBJ2-3|TRBV11-2|.|TRBD2
TGTGCCAGCGGTCCGACTAGCGGGGGGGGAGATACGCAGTATTTT
CASGPTSGGGDTQYF
>TRBJ1-1|TRBV27|.|.
TGTGCCAGCAGTTCGGGGAACCCTGCTGAAGCTTTCTTT
CASSSGNPAEAFF
>TRBJ1-2|TRBV5-1|.|.
TGCGCCAGCAGCTTGGGGGGAGACTATGGCTACACCTTC
CASSLGGDYGYTF
>TRBJ2-3|TRBV19|.|TRBD2
TGTGCCAGTACCTTGGGACTAGCGGGGGGCCAGTCCACAGATACGCAGTATTTT
CASTLGLAGGQSTDTQYF
>TRBJ1-5|TRBV6-1|.|.
TGTGCCAGCAGTGTGAACACCGTTTATAGCAATCAGCCCCAGCATTTT
CASSVNTVYSNQPQHF
>TRBJ2-1|TRBV10-1|.|.
TGCGCCGATCTCCTAGACGCGAGCTCCTACAATGAGCAGTTCTTC
CADLLDASSYNEQFF
>TRBJ1-4|TRBV4-1|.|.
TGCGCCAGCAGCCCAACTCAACATGGAGCTAATGAAAAACTGTTTTTT
CASSPTQHGANEKLFF
>TRBJ1-2|TRBV12-3/TRBV12-4|.|.
TGTGCCAGCAGTTCTTCCAGGGTCGGCTACACCTTC
CASSSSRVGYTF
>TRBJ2-1|TRBV7-8|.|.
TGTGCCAGCAGCTTAGGAACAGGGCTGAGGCAGTTCTTC
CASSLGTGLRQFF
>TRBJ2-7|TRBV27|.|TRBD2
TGTGCCAGCAGTTTTGCTAGCGGAACCTACGAGCAGTACTTC
CASSFASGTYEQYF
>TRBJ1-2|TRBV18|.|.
TGTGCCAGCTCGCCCGACAGACGCTATGGCTACACCTTC
CASSPDRRYGYTF
>TRBJ1-6|TRBV10-3|once|TRBD1
TGTGCCACCTCACCGGGACAGCCCAATTCACCCCTCCACTTT
CATSPGQPNSPLHF
>TRBJ2-5|TRBV20-1|.|TRBD1
TGCAGTGCTAGTCCGGGACAGGGGGGAGAGACCCAGTACTTC
CSASPGQGGETQYF
>TRBJ2-3|TRBV19|.|.
TGTGCCAGTAGTATGGGCGGCACAGATACGCAGTATTTT
CASSMGGTDTQYF
>TRBJ1-5|TRBV24-1|.|.
TGTGCCACCAGTGAAACAGGGAATCAGCCCCAGCATTTT
CATSETGNQPQHF
>TRBJ1-5|TRBV30|.|.
TGTGCCTGGAGCCCCTCCCAGGCTCAGCCCCAGCATTTT
CAWSPSQAQPQHF
>TRBJ2-7|TRBV11-2|.|TRBD1
TGTGCCAGCAGCTTACTCGGGACAGGGGGAGGTTACGAGCAGTACTTC
CASSLLGTGGGYEQYF
>TRBJ1-1|TRBV24-1|.|.
TGTGCCACCAGAGGACTTTTGAACACTGAAGCTTTCTTT
CATRGLLNTEAFF
>TRBJ1-1|TRBV5-6|.|.
TGTGCCAGCAGCTTGGTTCAGGGGAGAGATGAAGCTTTCTTT
CASSLVQGRDEAFF
>TRBJ2-3|TRBV11-2|.|.
TGTGCCAGCAGCTTTACAGGGTTTTTCACAGATACGCAGTATTTT
CASSFTGFFTDTQYF
>TRBJ1-1|TRBV18|.|TRBD1
TGTGCCAGCTCACCACCGATTCTACAGGGGACTCATGTTGGCACTGAAGCTTTCTTT
CASSPPILQGTHVGTEAFF
>TRBJ2-4|TRBV3-1/TRBV3-2|.|.
TGTGCCAGCACCAGCTTAAGGGACACAAAAAACATTCAGTACTTC
CASTSLRDTKNIQYF